In its sample, the clone carrying this T cell receptor beta chain was seen once. This entry belongs to a study of blood T cell repertoires in COVID-19. Study-wide context: From the United States, Italy and Spain came samples of acute and convalescent COVID-19. T cells, B-cell-depleted T cells, or PBMCs provided the cDNA or gDNA that served as material.

With V trimmed by 8 bases and J by 1 base, 3 bases remained unmatched. Looked up from germline, CDR1 is KGHSH and CDR2 is LQKENI. The CDR3 spans 13 residues. In the authors' workflow: From reference gene primer amplification, estimates of nucleated cell counts were derived. Assay used: immunoSEQ multiplex PCR; TCRdb lists only in-frame clones, some missing. That table gives V, J and clone size, and the DNA gave D and trimming. The data contain approximately 210,000 clones, roughly 91% of them singletons. V usage is TRBV18 and J usage is TRBJ1-1, with 8 nucleotides matching TRBD1. The TCR originated in a human donor in a cohort sampled during active COVID-19. The sequencing sample was made of peripheral blood. CDR3 in DNA: TGTGCCAGCGGACAGGGTGGGAACACTGAAGCTTTCTTT. Protein product: CASGQGGNTEAFF.